The clone carrying this TCR beta chain came up a few times. Its antigen is as yet unknown. Trimming at V came to 3 bases and at J to 2 bases, leaving 6 bases not matched to a gene. The CDR3 runs 16 residues. Per germline, CDR1 LNHDA and CDR2 SQIVND (reference sequence). The entry originates in a study of T cells in Graves' hyperthyroidism and ophthalmopathy. Whole-study results and caveats: Median prediction lead before ophthalmopathy onset was 5.5 to 7 months with the model. Expanded thyroid clonotypes (above 0.001) were mostly also found in blood.

It was RNA transcripts that yielded the amplified TCR beta CDR3 regions. An initial round of RT-PCR targeting the TCR CDR3 relied on the HTBI primer set. Using its own MiXCR run on the multiplex PCR reads, TCRdb lists one record per CDR3 protein. The data hold hundreds of thousands of distinct CDR3 sequences, with approximately 36% observed a single time. The rearrangement uses TRBV19 and TRBJ2-2, with 7 bases lining up with TRBD1. Sequencing was carried out using blood. This receptor was identified in a woman aged 40 to 50 with Graves' hyperthyroidism. The CDR3 protein is CASSIQGVKNTGELFF. In nucleotides, the CDR3 is TGTGCCAGTAGTATCCAGGGGGTTAAAAACACCGGGGAGCTGTTTTTT.